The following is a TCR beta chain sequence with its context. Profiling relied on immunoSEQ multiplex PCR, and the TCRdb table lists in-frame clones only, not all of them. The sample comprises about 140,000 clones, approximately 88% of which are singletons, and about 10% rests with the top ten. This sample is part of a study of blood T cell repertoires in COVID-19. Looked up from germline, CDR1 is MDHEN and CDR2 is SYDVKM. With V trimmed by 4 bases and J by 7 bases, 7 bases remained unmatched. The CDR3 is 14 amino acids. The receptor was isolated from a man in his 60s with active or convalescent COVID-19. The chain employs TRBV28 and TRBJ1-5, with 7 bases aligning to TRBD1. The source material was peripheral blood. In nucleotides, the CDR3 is TGTGCCAGCAGTTACGCAGGGGGTCGGCAGCCCCAGCATTTT. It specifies CASSYAGGRQPQHF.